The clone carrying this TCR beta chain was picked up many times. The data originate from a study of T cells after yellow fever vaccination. MiXCR was run by TCRdb on the 5' RACE reads, yielding one entry per CDR3 protein. The table shows roughly 120,000 distinct CDR3 sequences, with more than 5.5% occurring only once. The length of the CDR3 is 14 residues. Trimming left V 3 bases short and J 0 bases short, with 6 bases between. CDR1 is SGHTA, CDR2 FQGNSA, per germline. Sequencing was performed on CD4+ T cells sorted from PBMCs, taken roughly seven weeks after the first yellow fever vaccination. The clonotype originates from a man younger than 35 who received the YFV17D yellow fever vaccine. The chain is built from TRBV7-2 and TRBJ1-5; no reliable D call. The CDR3 loop is CASSFQNSNQPQHF. CDR3 nucleotide sequence: TGTGCCAGCAGCTTCCAAAATAGCAATCAGCCCCAGCATTTT.